What follows describes a single T cell receptor (beta chain). This receptor's antigen is unknown. Base qualities are not provided; no much larger clone lies one nucleotide away. These data originate in a study of T cells in localized non-small cell lung cancer (TCRdb year 2020). Background for the entire study: The study examined T cell repertoires in roughly 240 patients with early-stage NSCLC and compared tumors with uninvolved tumor-adjacent lungs. The cohort consisted of around 250 treatment-naive NSCLC patients whose localized lung tumors had been resected. The mean age of the NSCLC patients was about 62 years, with 120 to 150 men and 95 to 110 women. Overall study results and their limits: The highest T cell clonality was observed in uninvolved tumor-adjacent lung, where clonality exceeded that of tumor, suggesting that antigenic responses were more focused in uninvolved tumor-adjacent lung. Since the design was exploratory, TCR variables were selected using unadjusted p-values with no false-discovery rate correction. A median of about 53 of the top 100 tumor clones were detected in paired uninvolved adjacent lung, and around 30 of these tumor clones were also found among the top 100 clones of the paired uninvolved adjacent lung. Because multi-region sequencing of the tumors was not done, intratumor heterogeneity could not be ruled out. Higher T cell density in blood was associated with longer overall survival, whereas higher clonality in adjacent lung was associated with shorter survival.

The immunoSEQ Assay was used to sequence TCR beta CDR3 regions from DNA. In the original analysis: To compute T cell density, TCR beta template counts were normalized to usable DNA, which was estimated by amplifying housekeeping genes. The preseqR package was used to estimate richness by extrapolating to 400,000 templates for PBMC samples and to 120,000 templates for tissue samples. Clonality was defined as one minus Pielou's evenness. To identify tissue-enriched TCRs, differential abundance testing was run on productive amino-acid clonotypes with a minimum total count of 5 and an alpha of 0.1. The Jaccard Index and the Morisita Overlap Index were used to measure how much the repertoires overlapped between compartments. GLIPH grouped TCR beta CDR3s together with public tetramer-defined viral CDR3s, and a viral motif had to include at least three viral sequences and also show V-gene enrichment. Entries here come from immuneACCESS through TCRdb and include only in-frame sequences with V and J called. Some clones fail to appear in such tables; in the studies checked, an unresolved V gene covers under half of the shortfall, and the cause of the remainder is unknown. V, J and clone size are those of that table, while D and trimming were read from the DNA. In this sample the table shows tens of thousands of clones, approximately 90% of which occur a single time. Roughly 15% of the sample is taken by the ten largest.

Counted from cysteine to phenylalanine, this CDR3 has 11 amino acids. The read is trimmed to its CDR3 DNA, 33 bases read in frame from base 1. The germline ends are 5 bases apart after V is trimmed by 0 bases and J by 6 bases. According to the germline V gene (reference sequence), CDR1 reads GTSNPN and CDR2 reads SVGIG. At diagnosis, tumor, uninvolved tumor-adjacent lung and peripheral blood were collected and then preserved as a mix of FFPE and fresh-frozen material. For TCR repertoire profiling, blood samples were analyzed as peripheral blood mononuclear cells. The receptor was isolated from a man aged 35-69 years with stage I squamous cell lung carcinoma. Source: peripheral blood, taken before any cancer treatment. The sequence links TRBV30 to TRBJ1-1, with no confidently assigned D gene. The DNA is as follows: TGTGCCTGGAGTGTACCTGCTGAAGCTTTCTTT. The translation is CAWSVPAEAFF. Where the CDR3 stops, the reference TRBV30 and TRBJ1-1 genes take over; the full variable domain is SQTIHQWPATLVQPVGSPLSLECTVEGTSNPNLYWYRQAAGRGLQLLFYSVGIGQISSEVPQNLSASRPQDRQFILSSKKLLLSDSGFYLCAWSVPAEAFFGQGTRLTVV.